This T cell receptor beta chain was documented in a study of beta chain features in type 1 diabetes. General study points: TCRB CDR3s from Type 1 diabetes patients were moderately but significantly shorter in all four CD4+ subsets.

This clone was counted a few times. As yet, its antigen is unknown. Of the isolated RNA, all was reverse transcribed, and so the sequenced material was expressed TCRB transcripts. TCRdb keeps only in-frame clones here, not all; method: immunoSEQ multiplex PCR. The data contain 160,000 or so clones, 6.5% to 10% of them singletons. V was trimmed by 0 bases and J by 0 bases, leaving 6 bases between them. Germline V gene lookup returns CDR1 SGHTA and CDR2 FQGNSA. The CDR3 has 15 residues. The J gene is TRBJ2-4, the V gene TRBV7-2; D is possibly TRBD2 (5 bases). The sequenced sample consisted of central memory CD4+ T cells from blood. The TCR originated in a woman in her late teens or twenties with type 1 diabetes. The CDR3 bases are TGTGCCAGCAGCTTAGCGAGGGAAGCCAAAAACATTCAGTACTTC. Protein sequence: CASSLAREAKNIQYF.